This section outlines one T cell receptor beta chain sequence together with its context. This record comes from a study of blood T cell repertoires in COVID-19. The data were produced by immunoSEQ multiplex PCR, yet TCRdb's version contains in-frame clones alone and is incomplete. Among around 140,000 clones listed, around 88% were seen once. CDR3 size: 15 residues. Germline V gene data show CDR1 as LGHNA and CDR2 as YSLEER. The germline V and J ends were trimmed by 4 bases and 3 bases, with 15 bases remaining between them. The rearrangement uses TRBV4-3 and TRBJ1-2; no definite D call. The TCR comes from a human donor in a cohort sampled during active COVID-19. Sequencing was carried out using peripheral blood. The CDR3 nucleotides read TGCGCCAGCAGCCCCCAAAGGCAGGAATACTATGGCTACACCTTC. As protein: CASSPQRQEYYGYTF.